These T cell receptor beta chains were read from a single sample in a study of cytomegalovirus exposure and HLA in healthy donors. Sequencing was performed with immunoSEQ multiplex PCR; in TCRdb, only in-frame clones are kept and a portion is missing. Counted here are more than 150,000 clones, around 78% occurring once; the ten biggest clones make up around 3.1%. Sequencing was done on a sample of PBMCs. The receptors derive from a woman aged 45-65 years in good health and CMV-seropositive. CDR3s include the opening cysteine and the closing phenylalanine or tryptophan. A D gene is named only where the DNA matches it firmly. The size entry is marked missing in some rows and otherwise reads once, few, many or a size class.

v_call: TRBV5-4
clone_size: .
d_call: .
j_call: TRBJ2-5
cdr3_aa: CASSRGLYQETQYF
cdr3_nt: TGTGCCAGCAGTCGCGGATTGTACCAAGAGACCCAGTACTTC

v_call: TRBV5-1
clone_size: few
d_call: .
j_call: TRBJ1-1
cdr3_aa: CASSFSIQNTEAFF
cdr3_nt: TGCGCCAGCAGCTTCTCTATCCAGAACACTGAAGCTTTCTTT

v_call: TRBV27
clone_size: .
d_call: TRBD2
j_call: TRBJ2-1
cdr3_aa: CASSQPSGSRNEQFF
cdr3_nt: TGTGCCAGCAGCCAACCTAGCGGGAGTCGCAATGAGCAGTTCTTC

v_call: TRBV28
clone_size: .
d_call: TRBD2
j_call: TRBJ2-7
cdr3_aa: CASSPTSVSSYEQYF
cdr3_nt: TGTGCCAGCAGTCCGACTAGCGTAAGCTCCTACGAGCAGTACTTC

v_call: TRBV9
clone_size: .
d_call: .
j_call: TRBJ1-1
cdr3_aa: CASSLGSLSTEAFF
cdr3_nt: TGTGCCAGCAGCCTTGGTAGCTTAAGCACTGAAGCTTTCTTT

v_call: TRBV5-1
clone_size: .
d_call: TRBD2
j_call: TRBJ2-2
cdr3_aa: CASSPTGAGGNTGELFF
cdr3_nt: TGCGCCAGCAGCCCGACTGGAGCGGGAGGGAACACCGGGGAGCTGTTTTTT

v_call: TRBV4-3
clone_size: .
d_call: .
j_call: TRBJ2-3
cdr3_aa: CASSQQGTDTQYF
cdr3_nt: TGCGCCAGCAGCCAACAGGGCACAGATACGCAGTATTTT

v_call: TRBV5-4
clone_size: .
d_call: .
j_call: TRBJ2-1
cdr3_aa: CASRRGGTGYNEQFF
cdr3_nt: TGTGCCAGCAGACGTGGGGGGACGGGCTACAATGAGCAGTTCTTC

v_call: TRBV5-1
clone_size: .
d_call: TRBD2
j_call: TRBJ2-2
cdr3_aa: CASSGGTSGTGELFF
cdr3_nt: TGCGCCAGCAGCGGCGGGACTAGCGGTACCGGGGAGCTGTTTTTT

v_call: TRBV6-5
clone_size: .
d_call: TRBD1
j_call: TRBJ1-4
cdr3_aa: CASRRTGTEKLFF
cdr3_nt: TGTGCCAGCAGGCGGACAGGGACCGAAAAACTGTTTTTT

v_call: TRBV6-5
clone_size: .
d_call: TRBD2
j_call: TRBJ2-7
cdr3_aa: CASSALPRDYYEQYF
cdr3_nt: TGTGCCAGCAGCGCCCTTCCCCGGGACTACTACGAGCAGTACTTC

v_call: TRBV7-9
clone_size: .
d_call: .
j_call: TRBJ1-2
cdr3_aa: CASSPGGGAGYGYTF
cdr3_nt: TGTGCCAGCAGCCCGGGGGGGGGCGCTGGCTATGGCTACACCTTC

v_call: TRBV14
clone_size: once
d_call: .
j_call: TRBJ2-6
cdr3_aa: CASSQVTDPGANVLTF
cdr3_nt: TGTGCCAGCAGCCAAGTTACAGACCCCGGGGCCAACGTCCTGACTTTC

v_call: TRBV6-5
clone_size: .
d_call: TRBD2
j_call: TRBJ2-1
cdr3_aa: CASRETGLDFNEQFF
cdr3_nt: TGTGCCAGCAGGGAAACCGGACTAGATTTCAATGAGCAGTTCTTC

v_call: TRBV2
clone_size: many
d_call: TRBD1
j_call: TRBJ2-7
cdr3_aa: CASIRDRGISYEQYF
cdr3_nt: TGTGCCAGCATTCGGGACAGGGGGATTTCCTACGAGCAGTACTTC

v_call: TRBV7-2
clone_size: .
d_call: TRBD1
j_call: TRBJ1-5
cdr3_aa: CASSGGQGIQPQHF
cdr3_nt: TGTGCCAGCAGCGGGGGACAGGGCATACAGCCCCAGCATTTT

v_call: TRBV10-3
clone_size: .
d_call: TRBD1
j_call: TRBJ2-6
cdr3_aa: CATSPGTGPSGANVLTF
cdr3_nt: TGTGCCACTTCTCCCGGGACAGGGCCTTCTGGGGCCAACGTCCTGACTTTC